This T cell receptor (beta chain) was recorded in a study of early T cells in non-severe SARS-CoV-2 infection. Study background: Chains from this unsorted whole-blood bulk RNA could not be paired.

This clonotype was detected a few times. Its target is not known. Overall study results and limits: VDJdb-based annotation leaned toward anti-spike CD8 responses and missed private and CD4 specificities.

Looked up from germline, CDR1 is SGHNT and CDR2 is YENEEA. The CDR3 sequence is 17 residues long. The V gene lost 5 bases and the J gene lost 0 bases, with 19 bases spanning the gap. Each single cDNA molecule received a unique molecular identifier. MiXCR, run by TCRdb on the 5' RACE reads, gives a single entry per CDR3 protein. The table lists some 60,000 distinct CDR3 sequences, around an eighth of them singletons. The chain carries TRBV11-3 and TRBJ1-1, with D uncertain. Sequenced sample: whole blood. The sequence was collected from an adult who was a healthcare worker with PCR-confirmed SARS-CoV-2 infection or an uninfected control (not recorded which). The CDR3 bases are TGTGCCAGCAGCCCACGAGCAGGAATGGGTATGAACACTGAAGCTTTCTTT. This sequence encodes CASSPRAGMGMNTEAFF.